This entry concerns a single TCR beta chain. Antigen unknown. The CDR3 loop spans 12 amino acids. Germline V gives CDR1 SGHTA, CDR2 FQGTGA. The V and J ends lost 5 bases and 8 bases respectively, with 12 bases between them. The data belong to a study of T cell responses to AZD1222 COVID-19 vaccine. Findings and caveats of the study: As reported, nearly half of all spike-specific TCRs target variant regions that are unmutated. Spike-wide vaccine-associated CD4 TCRs dominated at 160-218 and 743-854. Among the donors, most were white British and more were female, and clonal diversity was possibly underestimated.

Data came from immunoSEQ multiplex PCR; TCRdb stores just in-frame clones and leaves some out. The sample lists around 78,000 clones, 90% occurring once. The sample was peripheral blood, taken 28 days after the second AZD1222 dose. The chain employs TRBV7-3 and TRBJ1-1, with unresolved D. The sequence derives from an adult who received the AZD1222 COVID-19 vaccine. The CDR3 loop reads CASSPRTGEAFF. The DNA for the CDR3 is TGTGCCAGCAGCCCCCGGACTGGGGAAGCTTTCTTT. The whole variable domain, remainder taken from reference TRBV7-3 and TRBJ1-1, is GAGVSQTPSNKVTEKGKYVELRCDPISGHTALYWYRQSLGQGPEFLIYFQGTGAADDSGLPNDRFFAVRPEGSVSTLKIQRTERGDSAVYLCASSPRTGEAFFGQGTRLTVV.